The 7 T cell receptor beta chains given below trace back to one sample, sequenced in a study of cytotoxic CD8 clonotypes in ibrutinib-treated CLL. Clones were read by immunoSEQ multiplex PCR, and TCRdb kept only the in-frame ones, dropping some. The sample has over 120,000 clones, 76% seen once. Material: PBMCs, obtained after 24 months of ibrutinib treatment. The receptors were gathered from a human donor with chronic lymphocytic leukemia.

The chain uses TRBV27 and TRBJ2-5, with unresolved D. The V gene lost 4 bases and the J gene lost 9 bases, with 21 bases spanning the gap. The CDR3 spans 15 residues. The germline V gene encodes CDR1 MNHEY and CDR2 SMNVEV (reference sequence). This CDR3 is CASSSPLLGHWSQYF. The CDR3 region has the DNA TGTGCCAGCAGTTCCCCTTTATTGGGCCATTGGTCCCAGTACTTC.

This clone was counted a single time. This rearrangement joins TRBV6-5 to TRBJ1-1; TRBD1 matches at 10 bases. Looked up from germline, CDR1 is MNHEY and CDR2 is SVGAGI. CDR3 length equals 15 residues. V gave up 5 bases and J gave up 5 bases; unmatched junction bases: 8. CDR3 protein: CASSARQGALTEAFF. The CDR3 region has the DNA TGTGCCAGCAGTGCAAGACAGGGGGCATTGACTGAAGCTTTCTTT.

The rearrangement links TRBV6-1 to TRBJ1-3, with D perhaps matching TRBD1 (5 bases). This CDR3 has 15 amino acids. Trimming took 6 bases from V and 0 from J, leaving 12 bases between them. Germline lookup yields CDR1 MNHNS and CDR2 SASEGT. CDR3 region: CASRPVGGSGNTIYF. CDR3 nucleotide sequence: TGTGCCAGCAGGCCAGTGGGGGGCTCTGGAAACACCATATATTTT.

This clone has just a few counts. At one of its ends the junction is not consistent with the germline gene, which may arise from a read error. The rearrangement links TRBV7-7 to TRBJ2-2, with 9 nucleotides matching TRBD2. CDR3 length: 15 residues. Germline V gene data show CDR1 as SSHAT and CDR2 as FNYEAQ (reference sequence). The CDR3 DNA is TGTGCTAGCAGCCCCGGGACTAGCCCTTATGGGGAGCTGTTTTTT. Translating it yields CASSPGTSPYGELFF.

This clone was counted a few times. The CDR3 reads CASSQDWASGRDTQYF. The CDR3 coding sequence is TGTGCCAGCAGCCAAGATTGGGCTAGCGGGAGAGATACGCAGTATTTT. The V gene is TRBV4-2, the J gene TRBJ2-3, with 10 nucleotides matching TRBD2. Losses at the gene ends were 0 bases for V and 5 bases for J; bases not matched to a gene: 5. Germline loops: CDR1 LGHNA, CDR2 YNFKEQ. The CDR3 spans 16 residues.

The chain employs TRBV19 and TRBJ1-2, with a possible D match to TRBD1 (6 bases). From germline, CDR1 is LNHDA and CDR2 SQIVND (reference sequence). CDR3 length equals 14 residues. V lost 10 bases and J 0 bases, leaving 15 bases between the germline ends. CDR3 DNA: TGTGCCACCGGGGGGGCGCGCGCTAACTATGGCTACACCTTC. Protein sequence: CATGGARANYGYTF.

The chain links TRBV19 to TRBJ2-7, with TRBD2 matching 7 bases. V lost 3 bases, J lost 2 bases, and 7 bases stayed unmatched. The CDR3 spans 15 residues. Per germline, CDR1 LNHDA and CDR2 SQIVND (reference sequence). The CDR3 sequence: CASSILASGPYEQYF. The DNA for the CDR3 is TGTGCCAGTAGTATCCTGGCTAGCGGCCCCTACGAGCAGTACTTC.